This TCR beta chain was captured in a study of blood T cell repertoires in COVID-19. Study-wide background: COVID-19 samples from acute and convalescent phases originated in the United States, Italy and Spain. Nucleic acid was either cDNA or gDNA, and it came from T cells, B-cell-depleted T cells, or PBMCs.

In the authors' workflow: Researchers report that nucleated cell counts were estimated from reference gene primer amplification. Repertoires were generated with immunoSEQ multiplex PCR, while TCRdb's copy carries only in-frame clones and drops some. V, J and clone size derive from that table, while D and trimming were established from the DNA sequence. Of about 290,000 clones in the sample, around four fifths were seen once. This clone has just one count. V was trimmed by 1 base and J by 8 bases, leaving 6 bases between them. The CDR3 has 13 residues. Germline V gene data show CDR1 as LGHDT and CDR2 as YNNKEL (reference sequence).

The specimen sequenced was peripheral blood. The clonotype originates from a woman aged 50 to 65 with active or convalescent COVID-19. The chain couples TRBV3-1 (or the pseudogene TRBV3-2) to TRBJ1-6; no reliable D call. The CDR3 DNA follows: TGTGCCAGCAGCCAAGGAGACTATTCACCCCTCCACTTT. This gives the protein CASSQGDYSPLHF.